This T cell receptor (beta chain) was identified in a study of siplizumab effects on memory and regulatory T cells. In the study overall: Paired mixed lymphocyte reactions used siplizumab at about 0.92 ug/mL or no drug.

The CDR3 totals 16 residues. The germline gives CDR1 MDHEN, CDR2 SYDVKM. Trimming pared 6 bases from V and 3 bases from J, leaving 18 bases between. The authors cocultured the mixed lymphocyte reaction cells at 37 degrees C for around 6 days. The table came from immunoSEQ multiplex PCR; TCRdb's copy has only in-frame clones and leaves some out. The table records about 13,000 clones, approximately 49% of them present only once. Comment on this clone: Antigen: not known.

This sequence joins TRBV28 and TRBJ2-1, with D possibly being TRBD2 (6 bases). The sequencing input was CFSE-low (dividing) CD4+ T cells sorted from an allogeneic mixed lymphocyte reaction. This receptor was obtained from a human donor in good health; the cells came from an allogeneic mixed lymphocyte reaction. CDR3 coding DNA: TGTGCCAGCAGCCAGGGCTCGGGAGCTGTCTACAATGAGCAGTTCTTC. This codes for CASSQGSGAVYNEQFF. Filled out from reference TRBV28 and TRBJ2-1, the complete variable domain reads DVKVTQSSRYLVKRTGEKVFLECVQDMDHENMFWYRQDPGLGLRLIYFSYDVKMKEKGDIPEGYSVSREKKERFSLILESASTNQTSMYLCASSQGSGAVYNEQFFGPGTRLTVL.